This T cell receptor beta chain was sequenced during a study of CD8+CD57+ T cells in acquired aplastic anemia. The overall study: Mean yield of DNA from sorted CD4+ and CD8+ cells was roughly 3.2 ug. Healthy donors gave approximately 9.8 million reads on average for CD4+ cells.

The TCR beta profiling, which covered VDJ combination and CDR3 sequence, was carried out using genomic DNA as the template. TCRdb reanalysed the reads using MiXCR and keeps one entry per CDR3 protein. The profile shows hundreds of thousands of distinct CDR3 sequences, roughly 68% of them singletons. The germline CDR1 and CDR2 sequences are SGHRS and YFSETQ. This CDR3 comprises 14 residues. The study's findings and limits: The same twenty-nine CD8+ CDR3 sequences occurred in patients and in controls.

Details on this clonotype: Antigen specificity is unknown. Compared with germline, one end of the junction differs, possibly owing to a read error.

The TCR comes from a human donor in good health, serving as a control. Specimen: sorted CD4+, CD8+, or CD8+CD57+ T cells (not recorded which) from PBMCs. The rearrangement links TRBV5-1 to TRBJ1-5; D ambiguous. The CDR3 region is CATSLVTGNEPQHF. DNA for the CDR3: TGCGCCACCAGCTTAGTCACCGGCAATGAGCCCCAGCATTTT.